This passage covers 26 T cell receptor beta chains from one sample sequenced in a study of blood T cells in healthy people across ages. It was with a sample-barcoded 5' primer and a J-beta primer mix that a second PCR of about 6 to 12 cycles was run. TCRdb re-called the 5' RACE reads through MiXCR, storing one row per CDR3 protein. Of 1.8 million or so distinct CDR3 sequences listed, roughly 43% are singletons. Material for sequencing was blood. The receptors originated from a human donor in good health.

The rearrangement links TRBV6-2 or TRBV6-3 to TRBJ2-3, with a weak D call TRBD2 (6 bases). With 0 bases removed from V and 6 bases from J, the gap between germline ends came to 19 bases. The CDR3 has 17 residues. The germline CDR1 and CDR2 sequences are MNHEY and SVGEGT. The CDR3 region has the DNA TGTGCCAGCAGTTACTCGAAGGGCAACGCGGGGATTGATACGCAGTATTTT. Translation gives CASSYSKGNAGIDTQYF.

There are a few counts of this clonotype. The chain has TRBV28 and TRBJ2-3, with D unresolved. CDR1 is MDHEN and CDR2 is SYDVKM in the germline V gene. V was clipped by 3 bases and J by 5 bases, with 12 bases between them. CDR3 length: 14 amino acids. As DNA, the CDR3 is TGTGCCAGCAGTTTTTCCCACGGCTTAGATACGCAGTATTTT. Its translation is CASSFSHGLDTQYF.

This clonotype was counted between two and nine times. CDR3 amino acids: CSASPYLTGDTEAFF. In DNA, the CDR3 is TGCAGTGCTAGTCCCTATCTGACAGGGGACACTGAAGCTTTCTTT. The V gene is TRBV20-1, the J gene TRBJ1-1, with TRBD1 identical over 8 bases. This CDR3 contains 15 residues. CDR1 and CDR2 from the germline V gene are DFQATT and SNEGSKA (reference sequence). V dropped 3 bases and J dropped 3; count of bases not matched to a gene: 9.

This clonotype has a handful of counts. V and J are TRBV7-8 and TRBJ2-7; 8 bases line up with TRBD1. The CDR3 spans 16 residues. Germline-derived CDR1 and CDR2 are SGHVS and FQNEAQ. The trim removed 1 base at V and 2 bases at J, leaving 7 bases unmatched. CDR3 region: CASSLVWDRPAYEQYF. The CDR3 DNA reads TGTGCCAGCAGCTTAGTTTGGGACAGGCCAGCCTACGAGCAGTACTTC.

This clonotype was detected a few times. The V gene is TRBV7-2, the J gene TRBJ2-7, with 10 nucleotides matching TRBD2. The CDR3 covers 15 residues. The germline gives CDR1 SGHTA, CDR2 FQGNSA. With 1 base clipped from V and 6 bases from J, the junction kept 6 bases outside the gene matches. In DNA form, the CDR3 reads TGTGCCAGCAGCTTAGTGCCTAGCGGGGGAGGCGAGCAGTACTTC. Protein product: CASSLVPSGGGEQYF.

In this sample, this clonotype turned up a few times. V and J are TRBV6-2 or TRBV6-3 and TRBJ2-1, with 10 positions matching TRBD2. The germline gives CDR1 MNHEY, CDR2 SVGEGT. J was trimmed by 6 bases and V by 7 bases; bases with no gene match: 9. This CDR3 spans 15 amino acids. The CDR3 DNA reads TGTGCCAGCACGTTTAGCGGGGGGAGTGTCAATGAGCAGTTCTTC. This gives the protein CASTFSGGSVNEQFF.

The genes are TRBV7-9 and TRBJ1-5, with D uncertain. The ends were cut back, 5 bases at V and 9 bases at J, with 8 bases in the middle. Germline assignment: CDR1 SEHNR and CDR2 FQNEAQ (reference sequence). There are 11 residues in the CDR3. Here the CDR3 DNA reads TGTGCCAGCAGCGGGCTTGGGCCCCAGCATTTT. Protein sequence: CASSGLGPQHF.

This rearrangement joins TRBV7-2 to TRBJ1-2; 7 nucleotides match TRBD1. Per germline, CDR1 SGHTA and CDR2 FQGNSA. There are 13 residues in the CDR3. Trimming cost V 6 bases and J 8 bases; bases outside gene matches: 9. The CDR3 loop reads CASSFTGARGYTF. DNA of the CDR3: TGTGCCAGCAGTTTTACAGGGGCTCGCGGCTACACCTTC.

The rearrangement links TRBV4-1 to TRBJ1-6, with D possibly matching TRBD1 (5 bases). The CDR3 sequence is 12 residues long. The V and J ends lost 2 bases and 11 bases respectively, with 7 bases between them. Germline V gives CDR1 MGHRA, CDR2 YSYEKL. CDR3 coding DNA: TGCGCCAGCAGCCAACAGGGAGCACCCCTCCACTTT. Its protein product is CASSQQGAPLHF.

The chain couples TRBV7-2 to TRBJ1-1, with no clear D. The CDR3 covers 14 residues. The germline V and J ends were trimmed by 1 base and 1 base, with 7 bases remaining between them. Germline CDR1 reads SGHTA; CDR2 reads FQGNSA. CDR3 protein: CASSLEARNTEAFF. Written as DNA, the CDR3 is TGTGCCAGCAGCTTAGAGGCCAGGAACACTGAAGCTTTCTTT.

This clonotype was seen more than once but under ten times. The CDR3 region has the DNA TGTGCCATCGCCGCGGGTCCGGACAGCGATCAGCCCCAGCATTTT. Encoded protein: CAIAAGPDSDQPQHF. This sequence joins TRBV10-3 and TRBJ1-5; D possibly corresponds to TRBD1 (6 bases). The V end was cut by 8 bases, the J end by 5 bases, with 19 bases between. Germline CDR1 ENHRY, CDR2 SYGVKD. This CDR3 spans 15 amino acids.

This clonotype was seen only a few times. The rearrangement links TRBV7-9 to TRBJ2-7; 8 nucleotides match TRBD1. The CDR3 contains 16 residues. Germline CDR1 SEHNR, CDR2 FQNEAQ (reference sequence). With V trimmed by 8 bases and J by 2 bases, 14 bases remained unmatched. CDR3 sequence: CASGSNARDRPYEQYF. As DNA, the CDR3 is TGTGCCAGCGGCTCCAACGCCAGGGACAGGCCCTACGAGCAGTACTTC.

The chain employs TRBV5-1 and TRBJ2-6; D is ambiguous. V lost 4 bases and J lost 0, with 11 bases in between. From germline, CDR1 is SGHRS and CDR2 YFSETQ. This CDR3 is 16 amino acids long. The CDR3: CASSRAWDSGANVLTF. CDR3 sequence (DNA): TGCGCCAGCAGCCGGGCGTGGGACTCTGGGGCCAACGTCCTGACTTTC.

In its sample, this clonotype was seen a few times. V is TRBV6-6 and J is TRBJ1-2; tentatively, D is TRBD1 (6 bases). CDR1 is MNHNY, CDR2 SVGAGI, per germline (reference sequence). This CDR3 spans 12 amino acids. Deletions cut 8 bases from V and 5 bases from J, with 12 bases between. Here the CDR3 reads CASGGQRYGYTF. The CDR3 DNA is TGTGCCAGCGGGGGGCAGCGGTATGGCTACACCTTC.

The chain carries TRBV7-8 and TRBJ2-3; TRBD2 aligns across 8 bases. Trimming removed 5 bases from V and 3 bases from J; junction bases left unmatched: 10. The CDR3 is made up of 16 amino acids. In germline, CDR1 is SGHVS, CDR2 FQNEAQ. Written as DNA, the CDR3 is TGTGCCAGCAGCATTAACGGGGGGGCGAGTACAGATACGCAGTATTTT. Its translation is CASSINGGASTDTQYF.

The V call is TRBV5-1, the J call TRBJ2-7; D is possibly TRBD1 (6 bases). Trimming shortened V by 4 bases and J by 4 bases, and 15 bases separated the two germline ends. CDR3 length equals 14 residues. CDR1 is SGHRS and CDR2 is YFSETQ in the germline V gene. The CDR3 DNA sequence: TGCGCCAGCAGCCAAGGTCCAGGACAGTACGAGCAGTACTTC. As protein: CASSQGPGQYEQYF.

This chain connects TRBV7-2 to TRBJ1-2; no firm D call. There are 15 residues in the CDR3. Germline V gene lookup returns CDR1 SGHTA and CDR2 FQGNSA. Trimming removed 3 bases at V and 5 bases at J, with 16 bases between. In nucleotides, the CDR3 is TGTGCCAGCAGCTTGGGAGCGCAACGGGTTTATGGCTACACCTTC. Its protein is CASSLGAQRVYGYTF.

The genes are TRBV29-1 and TRBJ1-4; D not certain. CDR3 length: 12 amino acids. From germline, CDR1 is SQVTM and CDR2 ANQGSEA. V shed 7 bases and J shed 7 bases, with 13 bases lying between them. The CDR3 loop is CSARRGSEKLFF. The CDR3 bases are TGCAGCGCCCGAAGAGGGAGTGAAAAACTGTTTTTT.

The V gene is TRBV5-1, the J gene TRBJ2-3; TRBD1 matches 7 bases. Per germline, CDR1 SGHRS and CDR2 YFSETQ. The trim removed 3 bases at V and 4 bases at J, leaving 5 bases unmatched. The CDR3 runs to 14 residues. In DNA, the CDR3 is TGCGCCAGCAGCTCCGGGACAGACCCAGATACGCAGTATTTT. Residues: CASSSGTDPDTQYF.

In regard to this clonotype: A much more abundant neighbour one base away suggests this may be a read error. The genes are TRBV29-1 and TRBJ2-6, with unresolved D. CDR1 is SQVTM, CDR2 ANQGSEA, per germline. This CDR3 has 14 amino acids. Trimming cost V 2 bases and J 0 bases, with 5 bases left between them. CDR3 loop: CSVERSSGANVLTF. DNA for the CDR3: TGCAGCGTTGAACGGAGCTCTGGGGCCAACGTCCTGACTTTC.

Details on this clonotype: A junction boundary mismatches the germline segment, possibly from a read error. The gene calls are TRBV4-1 and TRBJ2-3; 13 bases map to TRBD2. Germline V lookup: CDR1 MGHRA, CDR2 YSYEKL. The CDR3 covers 16 residues. This CDR3 reads CASSQTSGGAADTQDF. In nucleotides, the CDR3 is TGCGCCAGCAGCCAAACTAGCGGGGGGGCAGCAGATACGCAGGATTTT.

The chain combines TRBV12-3 or TRBV12-4 with TRBJ1-5; D unresolved. The CDR3 is 11 residues long. The V end was cut by 1 base, the J end by 12 bases, with 7 bases between. CDR3 sequence reads: CASSLGRDQHF. The CDR3 DNA reads as TGTGCCAGCAGTTTAGGGAGGGACCAGCATTTT.

This clonotype has more than one count but fewer than ten. The chain links TRBV20-1 to TRBJ2-5; weak D call: TRBD1 (5 bases). Trimming removed 3 bases from V and 5 bases from J, with 13 bases in between. CDR3 size: 13 residues. Germline CDR1 DFQATT, CDR2 SNEGSKA (reference sequence). The CDR3 is CSARFAGWETQYF. The CDR3 bases are TGCAGTGCTAGGTTCGCAGGGTGGGAGACCCAGTACTTC.

In the case of this clonotype: Compared with germline, one end of the junction differs, possibly owing to a read error. The chain combines TRBV12-3 or TRBV12-4 with TRBJ1-2, with a weak D call TRBD1 (5 bases). The CDR3 is made up of 13 amino acids. Written as DNA, the CDR3 is TGTGCCAGCAGTTCCGACAGCTTCTATGACTACACCTTC. It is translated as CASSSDSFYDYTF.

V is TRBV4-3 and J is TRBJ2-1; TRBD2 matches at 8 bases. CDR3 length: 17 residues. Trimming at V came to 3 bases and at J to 5 bases, leaving 12 bases not matched to a gene. Germline CDR1 LGHNA, CDR2 YSLEER. CDR3 in amino acids: CASSHEGLAGNHNEQFF. DNA of the CDR3: TGCGCCAGCAGCCATGAGGGGCTAGCGGGCAACCACAATGAGCAGTTCTTC.

The gene calls are TRBV4-3 and TRBJ1-6; no reliable D call. The V gene's germline CDR1 is LGHNA and CDR2 YSLEER. Between the trimmed V and J ends, which lost 4 bases and 12 bases, there was a span of 13 bases. The CDR3 totals 13 residues. In nucleotides, the CDR3 is TGCGCCAGCAGCCCTTCAAGGAGTGAACCCCTCCACTTT. The encoded protein is CASSPSRSEPLHF.